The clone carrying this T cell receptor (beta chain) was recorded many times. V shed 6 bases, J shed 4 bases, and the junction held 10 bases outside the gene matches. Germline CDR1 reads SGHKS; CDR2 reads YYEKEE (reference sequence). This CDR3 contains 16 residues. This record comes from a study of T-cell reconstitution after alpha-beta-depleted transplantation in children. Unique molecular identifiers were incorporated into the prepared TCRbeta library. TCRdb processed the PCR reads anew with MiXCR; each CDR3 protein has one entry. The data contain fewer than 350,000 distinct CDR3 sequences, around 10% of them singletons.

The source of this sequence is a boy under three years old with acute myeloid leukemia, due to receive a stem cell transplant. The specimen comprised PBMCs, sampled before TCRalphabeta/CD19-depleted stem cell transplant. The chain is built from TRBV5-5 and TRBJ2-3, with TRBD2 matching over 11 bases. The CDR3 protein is CASTSLAGAWADTQYF. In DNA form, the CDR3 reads TGTGCCAGCACCTCACTAGCGGGAGCCTGGGCAGATACGCAGTATTTT.